The 32 T cell receptor beta chains below were found in one sample sequenced in a study of blood T cell repertoires in COVID-19. The protocol was immunoSEQ multiplex PCR, while the TCRdb copy is restricted to in-frame clones and leaves out a portion. The sample carries fewer than 300,000 clones, more than 65% recorded once. The sequenced sample consisted of peripheral blood. These TCRs come from a woman aged 18 to 35 with acute or convalescent COVID-19.

The chain joins TRBV10-1 to TRBJ2-7, with D possibly matching TRBD2 (5 bases). This CDR3 is 13 amino acids long. Between the trimmed V and J ends, which lost 4 bases and 6 bases, there was a span of 13 bases. Germline-derived CDR1 and CDR2 are WNHNN and SYGVQD (reference sequence). CDR3 in DNA: TGCGCCAGCAGTGTGGGCCTAGCAACCGAGCAGTACTTC. Its protein is CASSVGLATEQYF.

The gene calls are TRBV9 and TRBJ2-1; 8 bases are shared with TRBD1. In germline, CDR1 is SGDLS, CDR2 YYNGEE. Losses at the gene ends were 3 bases for V and 4 bases for J; bases not matched to a gene: 9. The CDR3 runs 16 residues. The CDR3 spells CASSAGTGGAYNEQFF. CDR3 coding DNA: TGTGCCAGCAGCGCCGGGACAGGCGGGGCATACAATGAGCAGTTCTTC.

This clone was detected a few times. The V and J genes are TRBV25-1 and TRBJ2-2, with 10 positions matching TRBD1. V shed 5 bases, J shed 6 bases, and the junction held 3 bases outside the gene matches. CDR1 is MGHDK, CDR2 SYGVNS, per germline. The length of the CDR3 is 14 residues. In DNA form, the CDR3 reads TGTGCCAGCAGTAAGACAGGGGGCTCCGGGGAGCTGTTTTTT. Translating gives CASSKTGGSGELFF.

The chain uses TRBV5-6 and TRBJ2-7; no clear D gene. V was clipped by 2 bases and J by 10 bases, with 19 bases between them. CDR1 and CDR2 from the germline V gene are SGHDT and YYEEEE. CDR3 length equals 14 residues. The CDR3 loop is CASSLPASASFQYF. As DNA, the CDR3 is TGTGCCAGCAGCTTACCTGCAAGCGCATCCTTTCAGTACTTC.

This clone was seen a single time. The J gene is TRBJ2-1, the V gene TRBV18, with 10 nucleotides matching TRBD2. With 3 bases clipped from V and 8 bases from J, the junction kept 7 bases outside the gene matches. Per the germline V gene, CDR1 is KGHSH and CDR2 is LQKENI. The CDR3 has 15 residues. The CDR3 is CASSPGLAKVDEQFF. The CDR3 DNA is TGTGCCAGCTCACCGGGACTAGCGAAGGTGGATGAGCAGTTCTTC.

This clone has only a few counts. The same CDR3 can be traced to other DNA sequences in this sample. The chain employs TRBV19 and TRBJ1-5, with D hard to call. The V gene's germline CDR1 is LNHDA and CDR2 SQIVND (reference sequence). Trimming cost V 1 base and J 0 bases, with 7 bases left between them. The CDR3 length is 15 residues. In DNA, the CDR3 is TGTGCCAGTAGTATAGGACTGATTAGCAATCAGCCCCAGCATTTT. Translating gives CASSIGLISNQPQHF.

The V and J genes are TRBV6-2 or TRBV6-3 and TRBJ2-7; 10 bases are a match to TRBD2. This CDR3 is built from 16 residues. Germline CDR1 is MNHEY and CDR2 is SVGEGT. After removal of 5 bases from V and 7 bases from J, the junction contained 14 bases not matched to a gene. In nucleotides, the CDR3 is TGTGCCAGCAGTCCACCGGTCGCTAGCGGGAGTCAAGAGCAGTACTTC. This gives the protein CASSPPVASGSQEQYF.

This sequence joins TRBV6-5 and TRBJ2-5; 11 nucleotides match TRBD2. V shed 11 bases and J 5 bases; nucleotides not matched to a gene: 10. Looked up from germline, CDR1 is MNHEY and CDR2 is SVGAGI. The CDR3 length is 14 residues. In nucleotides, the CDR3 is TGTGCCGTCGGTCCTCGGACTAGCGGGGAGACCCAGTACTTC. This translates into CAVGPRTSGETQYF.

CDR3 in amino acids: CSASNQRSRDTQYF. The CDR3 DNA reads TGCAGTGCTAGTAACCAGCGCAGTAGAGATACGCAGTATTTT. This chain uses TRBV20-1 with TRBJ2-3; D uncertain. This CDR3 has 14 residues. Trimming took 3 bases from V and 5 from J, leaving 15 bases between them. The germline CDR1 and CDR2 sequences are DFQATT and SNEGSKA (reference sequence).

The table lists this clone with a count of one. The chain employs TRBV5-1 and TRBJ2-7; 12 nucleotides match TRBD1. This CDR3 contains 15 residues. Germline trimming cut 4 bases from V and 9 bases from J; bases unmatched to any gene: 11. Germline CDR1 is SGHRS and CDR2 is YFSETQ. CDR3 coding DNA: TGCGCCAGCAGCCGAGATGGGACAGGGGGCGCAGGGCAGTACTTC. Residues: CASSRDGTGGAGQYF.

This clone was picked up one time. This chain links TRBV6-5 with TRBJ2-5; D is possibly TRBD2 (7 bases). Germline lookup yields CDR1 MNHEY and CDR2 SVGAGI. Trimming left V 4 bases short and J 1 base short, with 10 bases between. This CDR3 has 14 residues. The CDR3 DNA is TGTGCCAGCAGTTGGGGGGGGGCCCAAGAGACCCAGTACTTC. Amino acids: CASSWGGAQETQYF.

The chain couples TRBV5-1 to TRBJ1-4, with D uncertain. This CDR3 comprises 14 residues. Trimming removed 4 bases at V and 8 bases at J, with 15 bases between. Germline V gene data show CDR1 as SGHRS and CDR2 as YFSETQ. In DNA form, the CDR3 reads TGCGCCAGCAGCCCGGTCGGAGGAGGAGAAAAACTGTTTTTT. As protein: CASSPVGGGEKLFF.

The chain is built from TRBV29-1 and TRBJ2-2, with 8 positions matching TRBD2. Germline V gene sequence: CDR1 SQVTM, CDR2 ANQGSEA. The CDR3 has 17 residues. The V gene end was trimmed by 4 bases and the J gene end by 3 bases; junction bases not matched to a gene: 13. For the CDR3, the DNA is TGCAGCGTTGGAGGACTAGCCGAGGGAGATCACACCGGGGAGCTGTTTTTT. Its translation: CSVGGLAEGDHTGELFF.

In its sample, this clone was seen many times. The same CDR3 is also encoded by other DNA sequences in this sample. The chain couples TRBV6-4 to TRBJ1-6; 9 positions agree with TRBD1. V was pared by 0 bases and J by 6 bases, with 0 bases of the junction left unmatched. The CDR3 is made up of 15 amino acids. Germline V gives CDR1 MRHNA, CDR2 SNTAGT. The CDR3 DNA reads TGTGCCAGCAGTGACTCGACAGGGGGTAATTCACCCCTCCACTTT. Protein product: CASSDSTGGNSPLHF.

This chain connects TRBV30 to TRBJ1-6; D is perhaps TRBD1 (6 bases). V was cut by 3 bases and J by 7 bases, with 13 bases left in between. Germline CDR1 GTSNPN, CDR2 SVGIG (reference sequence). CDR3 length equals 14 residues. Here the CDR3 reads CAWRYWTENSPLHF. The DNA of the CDR3 is TGTGCCTGGAGATACTGGACAGAAAATTCACCCCTCCACTTT.

The chain carries TRBV6-6 and TRBJ1-1, with 9 bases identical to TRBD1. The V gene end was trimmed by 3 bases and the J gene end by 6 bases; junction bases not matched to a gene: 8. The CDR3 consists of 15 residues. Germline lookup yields CDR1 MNHNY and CDR2 SVGAGI (reference sequence). The CDR3 coding sequence is TGTGCCAGCAGTTATCCCGGGACAGGGAGGTCTGAAGCTTTCTTT. Its protein is CASSYPGTGRSEAFF.

Notes on this clone: The same CDR3 can be traced to other DNA sequences in this sample. The chain employs TRBV28 and TRBJ2-5, with D perhaps matching TRBD2 (7 bases). Germline-derived CDR1 and CDR2 are MDHEN and SYDVKM. V dropped 2 bases and J dropped 4 bases, with 11 bases sitting between them. The CDR3 consists of 14 residues. The CDR3 nucleotides read TGTGCCAGCAGTTTAGTCGGGGGGCGAGAGACCCAGTACTTC. Translation gives CASSLVGGRETQYF.

DNA of the CDR3: TGTGCCAGCAGCAAGACTCCGGGACAGGTGAGCAATCAGCCCCAGCATTTT. Translating it yields CASSKTPGQVSNQPQHF. This sequence joins TRBV6-2 or TRBV6-3 and TRBJ1-5; 8 bases are shared with TRBD1. Germline values: CDR1 MNHEY, CDR2 SVGEGT. V lost 6 bases, J lost 1 base, and 11 bases stayed unmatched. This CDR3 has 17 residues.

This clone has a handful of counts. This chain uses TRBV6-5 with TRBJ1-2; possibly TRBD1 for D (6 bases). The length of the CDR3 is 14 residues. The V gene's germline CDR1 is MNHEY and CDR2 SVGAGI. V dropped 6 bases and J dropped 3 bases, with 14 bases sitting between them. The CDR3 nucleotides read TGTGCCAGCAGCTCCAGCGGACAGTACTATGGCTACACCTTC. This encodes CASSSSGQYYGYTF.

This clone came up a few times. The chain joins TRBV4-1 to TRBJ2-2, with TRBD2 as a possible D gene (5 bases). The germline gives CDR1 MGHRA, CDR2 YSYEKL. The CDR3 spans 16 residues. Trimming removed 6 bases at V and 1 base at J, with 15 bases between. For the CDR3, the DNA is TGCGCCAGCAGGGTGGAGAGAGGGAAGAACACCGGGGAGCTGTTTTTT. Translating it yields CASRVERGKNTGELFF.

The chain recombines TRBV19 with TRBJ2-7; D perhaps matches TRBD1 (6 bases). V was clipped by 1 base and J by 1 base, with 11 bases between them. The CDR3 is 15 amino acids. From germline, CDR1 is LNHDA and CDR2 SQIVND (reference sequence). CDR3 residues: CASSIAGAASYEQYF. The CDR3 DNA is TGTGCCAGTAGTATAGCAGGGGCTGCTTCCTACGAGCAGTACTTC.

The V call is TRBV28, the J call TRBJ2-1; TRBD2 matches 11 bases. The V and J ends lost 6 bases and 4 bases, in that order; junction bases with no gene match: 8. CDR3 length: 16 amino acids. Looked up from germline, CDR1 is MDHEN and CDR2 is SYDVKM. CDR3 loop: CASSPASGRRYNEQFF. For the CDR3, the DNA is TGTGCCAGCAGCCCCGCTAGCGGGAGGAGATACAATGAGCAGTTCTTC.

The V gene is TRBV5-6, the J gene TRBJ2-5, with D unclear. Germline CDR1 and CDR2: SGHDT and YYEEEE. The germline V and J ends were trimmed by 0 bases and 2 bases, with 11 bases remaining between them. The CDR3 totals 15 residues. The CDR3 loop reads CASSLVEFGQETQYF. CDR3 DNA: TGTGCCAGCAGCTTGGTGGAGTTCGGGCAAGAGACCCAGTACTTC.

Only one count was recorded for this clone. The gene calls are TRBV7-9 and TRBJ1-6; TRBD1 matches at 11 bases. The CDR3 contains 15 residues. CDR1 is SEHNR and CDR2 is FQNEAQ in the germline V gene (reference sequence). The junction had 5 bases not matched to a gene; V was cut back by 4 bases and J by 9 bases. CDR3 loop: CASSSWDRGSSPLHF. The CDR3 bases are TGTGCCAGCAGCTCCTGGGACAGGGGGAGTTCACCCCTCCACTTT. The entire variable domain, with the rest obtained from reference TRBV7-9 and TRBJ1-6, is as follows: DTGVSQNPRHKITKRGQNVTFRCDPISEHNRLYWYRQTLGQGPEFLTYFQNEAQLEKSRLLSDRFSAERPKGSFSTLEIQRTEQGDSAMYLCASSSWDRGSSPLHFGNGTRLTVT.

This chain uses TRBV7-2 with TRBJ2-5; D is possibly TRBD2 (7 bases). CDR3 length equals 16 residues. Germline lookup yields CDR1 SGHTA and CDR2 FQGNSA. Deletions cut 0 bases from V and 0 bases from J, with 11 bases between. CDR3 region: CASSLAGGGYQETQYF. The CDR3 bases are TGTGCCAGCAGCTTAGCAGGGGGGGGTTACCAAGAGACCCAGTACTTC.

V usage is TRBV27 and J usage is TRBJ2-7, with 8 nucleotides matching TRBD2. Germline loops: CDR1 MNHEY, CDR2 SMNVEV (reference sequence). CDR3 length: 14 amino acids. The V and J ends lost 5 bases and 5 bases, in that order; junction bases with no gene match: 8. DNA of the CDR3: TGTGCCAGCAGTCCGAGGGGACTAGGGGACGAGCAGTACTTC. Its translation: CASSPRGLGDEQYF.

The rearrangement joins TRBV10-3 to TRBJ2-7; tentatively, D is TRBD2 (6 bases). Germline assignment: CDR1 ENHRY and CDR2 SYGVKD. The CDR3 has 16 amino acids. Trimming pared 7 bases from V and 2 bases from J, leaving 21 bases between. CDR3 sequence: CAITPGGLQGTYEQYF. Here the CDR3 DNA reads TGTGCCATCACTCCCGGGGGTTTGCAGGGCACCTACGAGCAGTACTTC.

The V call is TRBV5-1, the J call TRBJ2-1, with 11 bases matching TRBD2. Losses at the gene ends were 0 bases for V and 6 bases for J; bases not matched to a gene: 5. CDR3 size: 16 residues. The germline V gene has CDR1 SGHRS and CDR2 YFSETQ. CDR3 bases: TGCGCCAGCAGCTTGGTAGCGGGAGGGCCGGGCAATGAGCAGTTCTTC. Residues: CASSLVAGGPGNEQFF.

This chain links TRBV18 with TRBJ2-1; the match to TRBD1 covers 8 bases. After removal of 3 bases from V and 12 bases from J, the junction contained 7 bases not matched to a gene. CDR1 KGHSH and CDR2 LQKENI come from the germline V gene. This CDR3 is built from 13 residues. CDR3 nucleotides: TGTGCCAGCTCACCGAGCGGACAGGGAGTGCAGTTCTTC. Amino acids: CASSPSGQGVQFF. Looking up the rest from reference TRBV18 and TRBJ2-1 gives the full variable domain: NAGVMQNPRHLVRRRGQEARLRCSPMKGHSHVYWYRQLPEEGLKFMVYLQKENIIDESGMPKERFSAEFPKEGPSILRIQQVVRGDSAAYFCASSPSGQGVQFFGPGTRLTVL.

This clone has a handful of counts. This rearrangement joins TRBV6-5 to TRBJ2-1, with 7 positions matching TRBD2. The CDR3 totals 14 residues. Germline V gene data show CDR1 as MNHEY and CDR2 as SVGAGI. V gave up 8 bases and J gave up 1 base; unmatched junction bases: 5. CDR3 bases: TGTGCCAGCCATGGCGGGAGTTCCTACAATGAGCAGTTCTTC. Translated, it gives CASHGGSSYNEQFF.

This clone was seen only a few times. The V gene is TRBV7-9, the J gene TRBJ2-1; tentatively, D is TRBD2 (6 bases). In germline, CDR1 is SEHNR, CDR2 FQNEAQ (reference sequence). This CDR3 region has 15 residues. The germline V and J ends were trimmed by 5 bases and 0 bases, with 11 bases remaining between them. CDR3 coding DNA: TGTGCCAGCAGCGAAGGACTATTCTCCTACAATGAGCAGTTCTTC. It yields the protein CASSEGLFSYNEQFF.

This CDR3 is CASSPPIDRENTEAFF. CDR3 bases: TGTGCCAGCTCACCACCGATCGACAGGGAGAACACTGAAGCTTTCTTT. The genes are TRBV18 and TRBJ1-1; 7 bases are a match to TRBD1. This CDR3 region has 16 residues. Germline CDR1 KGHSH, CDR2 LQKENI. J was trimmed by 1 base and V by 0 bases; bases with no gene match: 5.